The 5 T cell receptor beta chains reported below all come from one sample, sequenced in a study of human T cells and chemical hapten exposure. TCRdb processed the RACE reads anew with MiXCR; each CDR3 protein has one entry. The data contain about 41,000 distinct CDR3 sequences, 4.4% of them singletons. Indicated time point: healthy volunteer bleed at 2 weeks. Unfractionated whole blood yielded the extracted total RNA. Sequencing input: whole blood. The receptors come from a human donor in good health. Some clones in this sample may be carry-over from other donors' samples.

This clonotype was recorded a few times. Relative to the germline gene, one junction end is altered; a read error may explain this. This sequence joins TRBV18 and TRBJ2-2, with 8 bases aligning to TRBD2. This CDR3 is built from 16 residues. Per germline, CDR1 KGHSH and CDR2 LQKENI. The CDR3 is CTSSPTTSANTGELFF. In nucleotides, the CDR3 is TGTACCAGCTCGCCGACGACTAGCGCGAACACCGGGGAGCTGTTTTTT. Complete variable domain (other parts from reference TRBV18 and TRBJ2-2): NAGVMQNPRHLVRRRGQEARLRCSPMKGHSHVYWYRQLPEEGLKFMVYLQKENIIDESGMPKERFSAEFPKEGPSILRIQQVVRGDSAAYFCTSSPTTSANTGELFFGEGSRLTVL.

The sample holds many counts of this clonotype. This sequence joins TRBV10-3 and TRBJ2-7, with D unclear. Germline CDR1 is ENHRY and CDR2 is SYGVKD. This CDR3 is 14 amino acids long. The V end lost 2 bases, the J end lost 0 bases, and 8 bases lay between the germline ends. This chain's CDR3 is CAISETPLSYEQYF. DNA of the CDR3: TGTGCCATCAGTGAGACACCGCTCTCCTACGAGCAGTACTTC.

This clonotype was observed a handful of times. The chain links TRBV6-1 to TRBJ2-7, with 9 positions matching TRBD2. CDR1 and CDR2 from the germline V gene are MNHNS and SASEGT. The CDR3 extends over 18 amino acids. J was trimmed by 6 bases and V by 3 bases; bases with no gene match: 18. Here the CDR3 reads CASSEKRGISGRMSEQYF. The CDR3 nucleotides read TGTGCCAGCAGTGAGAAAAGGGGGATTAGCGGGAGAATGAGCGAGCAGTACTTC.

This clonotype was seen many times. The J gene is TRBJ1-5, the V gene TRBV20-1, with D perhaps TRBD1 (5 bases). This CDR3 has 12 amino acids. V was shortened by 3 bases and J by 4 bases, with 7 bases between the two germline ends. CDR1 and CDR2 (germline): DFQATT, SNEGSKA (reference sequence). The DNA for the CDR3 is TGCAGTGCTAGCGAGGGGAATCAGCCCCAGCATTTT. Its protein product is CSASEGNQPQHF.

This clonotype was observed at least ten times. This chain links TRBV29-1 with TRBJ1-2, with D perhaps matching TRBD1 (6 bases). CDR1 is SQVTM, CDR2 ANQGSEA, per germline. This CDR3 comprises 14 residues. Trimming took off 7 bases at V and 4 bases at J, with 19 bases between the two ends. This chain's CDR3 is CSADYEQGTYGYTF. The CDR3 DNA follows: TGCAGCGCGGATTACGAACAGGGAACCTATGGCTACACCTTC.